Listed below are T cell receptor beta chains from one sample, sequenced in a study of blood T cell repertoires in COVID-19. TCRdb keeps only in-frame clones here, not all; method: immunoSEQ multiplex PCR. The sample gives about 220,000 clones, about 79% of which show up once; 3% to 4% is in the top ten. Sequencing used PBMCs or T cells enriched from blood (not recorded which). These receptors were obtained from a woman aged 55 to 70 who had recovered from COVID-19. The conserved cysteine and the conserved F or W are not part of the CDR3 here.

j_call v_call cdr3_aa
TRBJ2-1 TRBV27 ASRLAGGRGNEQF
TRBJ2-5 TRBV10-3 ATASGRLQETQY
TRBJ2-1 TRBV5-4 ASSLTGYNEQF
TRBJ1-6 TRBV10-3 AISITGGKDSPLH
TRBJ2-1 TRBV15 ATSRRQRGSYNEQF
TRBJ1-1 TRBV5-1 ASSSDPRNEAF
TRBJ1-1 TRBV3-1/TRBV3-2 ASQPGYGTEAF
TRBJ2-3 TRBV5-1 ASSPGPAESDTQY
TRBJ2-1 TRBV27 ASSSFGLAENEQF
TRBJ2-3 TRBV5-1 ASSLGQITDTQY
TRBJ1-5 TRBV19 ASRTGGGNQPQH
TRBJ2-2 TRBV18 ASSQDRGSGELF
TRBJ1-5 TRBV19 ASSIDRENQPQH
TRBJ2-2 TRBV9 ASSARQGAVFTGELF
TRBJ2-3 TRBV6-2/TRBV6-3 ASSTGQGVTDTQY
TRBJ1-3 TRBV29-1 SVDSSGNTIY
TRBJ1-3 TRBV5-1 ASSLDFEGDTIY
TRBJ2-5 TRBV5-5 ASSLLQGQETQY
TRBJ1-1 TRBV11-2 ASSLLGLRGLYTEAF
TRBJ2-3 TRBV7-9 ANSKQGLTDTQY
TRBJ2-1 TRBV4-3 ASSQESGSYGNEQF
TRBJ1-3 TRBV11-2 ASSLWGPRHPFSGNTIY
TRBJ1-5 TRBV24-1 ATSDSGTGIPGGNQPQH
TRBJ1-2 TRBV25-1 ASSRGQGGGYT
TRBJ2-7 TRBV7-2 ASSSRQGRYEQY
TRBJ2-7 TRBV6-5 ASMTQGRTYEQY
TRBJ1-5 TRBV5-5 ASSSNGHQPQH
TRBJ2-1 TRBV6-5 ASGRTSGAYNEQF
TRBJ2-3 TRBV7-3 ASSPGTSGTDTQY
TRBJ2-1 TRBV27 ASSLDSQGSYNEQF
TRBJ1-1 TRBV3-1/TRBV3-2 ASSQLERQEAF
TRBJ2-7 TRBV7-8 ASSLGRDRAYEQY
TRBJ2-5 TRBV3-1/TRBV3-2 ASSYSVETQY
TRBJ2-2 TRBV29-1 SVERASGKVGELF
TRBJ2-1 TRBV15 ATSQILAGGSNEQF
TRBJ2-1 TRBV11-2 ASSLGHFNEQF